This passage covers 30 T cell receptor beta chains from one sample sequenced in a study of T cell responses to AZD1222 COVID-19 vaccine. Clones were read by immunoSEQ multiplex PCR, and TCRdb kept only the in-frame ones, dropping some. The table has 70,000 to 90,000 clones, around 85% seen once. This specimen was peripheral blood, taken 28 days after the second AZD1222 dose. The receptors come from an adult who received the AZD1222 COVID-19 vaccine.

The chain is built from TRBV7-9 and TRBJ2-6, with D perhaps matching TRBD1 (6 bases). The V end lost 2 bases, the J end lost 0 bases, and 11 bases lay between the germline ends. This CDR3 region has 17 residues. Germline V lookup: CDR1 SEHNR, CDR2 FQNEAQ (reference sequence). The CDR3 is CASSLTQGLSGANVLTF. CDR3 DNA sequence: TGTGCCAGCAGCTTAACTCAGGGGCTCTCTGGGGCCAACGTCCTGACTTTC.

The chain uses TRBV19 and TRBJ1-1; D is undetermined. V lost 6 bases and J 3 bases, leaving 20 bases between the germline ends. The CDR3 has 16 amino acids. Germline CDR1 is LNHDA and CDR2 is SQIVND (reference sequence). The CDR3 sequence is CASSPWGSRAYTEAFF. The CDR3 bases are TGTGCCAGTAGCCCTTGGGGTAGTAGGGCCTACACTGAAGCTTTCTTT.

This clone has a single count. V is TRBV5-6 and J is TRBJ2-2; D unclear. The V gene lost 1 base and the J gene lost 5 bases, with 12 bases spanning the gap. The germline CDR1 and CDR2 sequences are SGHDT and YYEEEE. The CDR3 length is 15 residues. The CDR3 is CASSLMVKRTGELFF. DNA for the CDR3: TGTGCCAGCAGCTTGATGGTGAAGAGAACCGGGGAGCTGTTTTTT.

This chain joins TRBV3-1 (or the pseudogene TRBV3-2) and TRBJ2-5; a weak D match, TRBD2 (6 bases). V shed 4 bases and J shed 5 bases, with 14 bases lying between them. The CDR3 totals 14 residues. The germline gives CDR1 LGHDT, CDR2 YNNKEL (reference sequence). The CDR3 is CASSRRGGSETQYF. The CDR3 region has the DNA TGTGCCAGCAGCCGGAGGGGAGGCTCCGAGACCCAGTACTTC.

CDR3 in amino acids: CASSVPGTGNTGAFF. The DNA for the CDR3 is TGCGCCAGCAGCGTTCCAGGGACAGGCAATACGGGAGCTTTCTTT. The chain employs TRBV5-1 and TRBJ1-1; 8 bases agree with TRBD1. J gave up 10 bases and V 4 bases, and 15 bases lay outside the gene matches. CDR1 and CDR2 from the germline V gene are SGHRS and YFSETQ. CDR3 size: 15 residues. The full variable domain, its missing parts supplied by reference TRBV5-1 and TRBJ1-1, is KAGVTQTPRYLIKTRGQQVTLSCSPISGHRSVSWYQQTPGQGLQFLFEYFSETQRNKGNFPGRFSGRQFSNSRSEMNVSTLELGDSALYLCASSVPGTGNTGAFFGQGTRLTVV.

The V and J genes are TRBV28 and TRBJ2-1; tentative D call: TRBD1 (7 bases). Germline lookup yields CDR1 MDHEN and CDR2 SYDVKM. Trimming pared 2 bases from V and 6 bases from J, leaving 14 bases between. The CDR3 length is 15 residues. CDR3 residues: CASSLDPGGFNEQFF. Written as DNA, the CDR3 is TGTGCCAGCAGTTTAGACCCAGGGGGGTTCAATGAGCAGTTCTTC.

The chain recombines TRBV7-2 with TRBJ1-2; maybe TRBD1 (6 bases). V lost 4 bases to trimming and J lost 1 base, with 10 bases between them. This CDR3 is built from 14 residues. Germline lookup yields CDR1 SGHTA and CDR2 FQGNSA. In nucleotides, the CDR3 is TGTGCCAGCAGCTCGAGACAGGATAACTATGGCTACACCTTC. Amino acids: CASSSRQDNYGYTF.

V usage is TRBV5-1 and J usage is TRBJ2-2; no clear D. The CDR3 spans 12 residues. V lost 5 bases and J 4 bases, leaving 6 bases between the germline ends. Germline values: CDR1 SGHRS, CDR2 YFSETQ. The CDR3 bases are TGCGCCAGCAGGGGGTTCACCGGGGAGCTGTTTTTT. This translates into CASRGFTGELFF.

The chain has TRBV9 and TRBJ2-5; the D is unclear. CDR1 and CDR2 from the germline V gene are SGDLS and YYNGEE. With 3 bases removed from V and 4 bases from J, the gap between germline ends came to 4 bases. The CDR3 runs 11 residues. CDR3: CASSAAETQYF. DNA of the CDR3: TGTGCCAGCAGCGCCGCAGAGACCCAGTACTTC.

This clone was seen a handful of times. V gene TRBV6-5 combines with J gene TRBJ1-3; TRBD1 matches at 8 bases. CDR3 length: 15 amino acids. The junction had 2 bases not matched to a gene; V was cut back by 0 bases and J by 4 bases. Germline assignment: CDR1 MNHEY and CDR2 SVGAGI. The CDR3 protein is CASSYSQGAGNTIYF. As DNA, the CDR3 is TGTGCCAGCAGTTACTCCCAGGGGGCGGGAAACACCATATATTTT.

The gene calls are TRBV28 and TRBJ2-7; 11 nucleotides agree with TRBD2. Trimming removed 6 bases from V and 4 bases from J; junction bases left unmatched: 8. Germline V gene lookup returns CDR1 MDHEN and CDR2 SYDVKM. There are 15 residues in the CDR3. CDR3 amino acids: CASRALAGGWYEQYF. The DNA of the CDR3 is TGTGCCAGCAGAGCCCTAGCGGGAGGCTGGTACGAGCAGTACTTC.

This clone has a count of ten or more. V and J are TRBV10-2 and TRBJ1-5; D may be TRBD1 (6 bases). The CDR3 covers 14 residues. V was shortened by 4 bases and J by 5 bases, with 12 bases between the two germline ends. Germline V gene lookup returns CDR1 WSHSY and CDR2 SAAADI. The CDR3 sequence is CASSVARGDQPQHF. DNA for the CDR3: TGCGCCAGCAGTGTTGCCAGGGGAGATCAGCCCCAGCATTTT.

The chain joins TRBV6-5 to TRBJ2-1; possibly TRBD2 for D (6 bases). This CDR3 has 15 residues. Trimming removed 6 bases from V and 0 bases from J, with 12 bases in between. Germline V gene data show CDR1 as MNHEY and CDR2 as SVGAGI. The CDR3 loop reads CASRVGLYSYNEQFF. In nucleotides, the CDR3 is TGTGCCAGCAGGGTCGGACTATACTCCTACAATGAGCAGTTCTTC.

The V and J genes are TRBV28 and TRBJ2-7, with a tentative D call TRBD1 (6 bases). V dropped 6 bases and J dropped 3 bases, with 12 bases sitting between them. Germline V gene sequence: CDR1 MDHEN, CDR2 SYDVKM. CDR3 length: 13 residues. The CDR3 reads CASSAGQSYEQYF. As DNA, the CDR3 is TGTGCCAGCAGCGCAGGACAGAGCTACGAGCAGTACTTC.

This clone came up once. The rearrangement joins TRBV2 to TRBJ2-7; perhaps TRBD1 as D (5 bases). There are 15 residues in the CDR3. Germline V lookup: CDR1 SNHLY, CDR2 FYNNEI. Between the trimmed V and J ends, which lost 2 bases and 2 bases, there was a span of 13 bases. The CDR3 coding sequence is TGTGCCAGCAGTGAACGGTGGTCAGGGACCTACGAGCAGTACTTC. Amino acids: CASSERWSGTYEQYF.

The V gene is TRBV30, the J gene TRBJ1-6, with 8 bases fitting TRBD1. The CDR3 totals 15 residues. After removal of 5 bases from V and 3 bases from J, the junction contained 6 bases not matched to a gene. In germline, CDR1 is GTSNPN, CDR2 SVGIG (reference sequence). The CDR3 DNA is TGTGCCTGGGGATCGGGACAGGTCTATAATTCACCCCTCCACTTT. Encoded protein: CAWGSGQVYNSPLHF.

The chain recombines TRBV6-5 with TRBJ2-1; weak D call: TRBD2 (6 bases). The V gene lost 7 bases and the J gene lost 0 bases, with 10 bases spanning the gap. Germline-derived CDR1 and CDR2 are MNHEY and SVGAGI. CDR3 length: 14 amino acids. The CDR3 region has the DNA TGTGCCAGCACCCTCGGGAGCTCCTACAATGAGCAGTTCTTC. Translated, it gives CASTLGSSYNEQFF.

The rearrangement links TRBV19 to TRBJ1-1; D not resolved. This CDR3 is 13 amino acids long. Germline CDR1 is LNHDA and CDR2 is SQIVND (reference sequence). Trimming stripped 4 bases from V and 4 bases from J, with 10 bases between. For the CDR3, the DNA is TGTGCCAGTAGTAGGGGAATCGGCACTGAAGCTTTCTTT. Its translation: CASSRGIGTEAFF.

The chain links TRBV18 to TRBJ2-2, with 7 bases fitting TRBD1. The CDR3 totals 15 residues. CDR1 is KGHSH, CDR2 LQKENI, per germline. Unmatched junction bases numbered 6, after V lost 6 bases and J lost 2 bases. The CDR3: CASSHQGENTGELFF. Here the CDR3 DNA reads TGTGCCAGCTCCCACCAGGGGGAAAACACCGGGGAGCTGTTTTTT.

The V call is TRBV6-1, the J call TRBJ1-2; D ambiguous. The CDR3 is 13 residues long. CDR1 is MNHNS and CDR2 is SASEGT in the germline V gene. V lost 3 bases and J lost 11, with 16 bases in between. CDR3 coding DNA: TGTGCCAGCAGTGAGACCCCGGGGTTGTATTACACCTTC. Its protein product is CASSETPGLYYTF.

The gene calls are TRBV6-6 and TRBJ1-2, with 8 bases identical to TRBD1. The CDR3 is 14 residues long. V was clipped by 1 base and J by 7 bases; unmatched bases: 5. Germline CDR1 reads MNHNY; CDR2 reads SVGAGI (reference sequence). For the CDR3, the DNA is TGTGCCAGCAGTTACTTGGACAGGGTTTTTGGCTACACCTTC. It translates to CASSYLDRVFGYTF.

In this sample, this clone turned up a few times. The CDR3 DNA sequence: TGTGCCAGCAGCTTTAAACAGGGGGCGCGGGAAGTCGATGAGTACTTC. Protein product: CASSFKQGAREVDEYF. The J gene is TRBJ2-7, the V gene TRBV5-4; TRBD1 matches at 9 bases. CDR1 and CDR2 (germline): SGHNT, YYREEE (reference sequence). CDR3 length: 16 amino acids. V shed 2 bases, J shed 11 bases, and the junction held 17 bases outside the gene matches.

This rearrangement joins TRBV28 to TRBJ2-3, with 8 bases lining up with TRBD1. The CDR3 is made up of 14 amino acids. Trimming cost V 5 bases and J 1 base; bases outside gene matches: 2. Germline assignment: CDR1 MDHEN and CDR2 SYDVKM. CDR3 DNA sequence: TGTGCCAGCAGTACGACAGGGGGCACAGATACGCAGTATTTT. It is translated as CASSTTGGTDTQYF.

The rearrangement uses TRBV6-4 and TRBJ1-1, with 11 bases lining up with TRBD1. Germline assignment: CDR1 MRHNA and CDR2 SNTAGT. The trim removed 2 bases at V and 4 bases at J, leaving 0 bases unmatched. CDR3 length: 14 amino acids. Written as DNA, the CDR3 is TGTGCCAGCAGTGACGGGACAGGGGGCACTGAAGCTTTCTTT. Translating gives CASSDGTGGTEAFF.

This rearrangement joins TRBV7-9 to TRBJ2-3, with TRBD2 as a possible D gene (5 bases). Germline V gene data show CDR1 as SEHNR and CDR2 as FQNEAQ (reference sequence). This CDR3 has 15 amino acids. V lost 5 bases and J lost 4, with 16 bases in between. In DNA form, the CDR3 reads TGTGCCAGCAGCCCCATCCTCGTCGGGGCAGATACGCAGTATTTT. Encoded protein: CASSPILVGADTQYF. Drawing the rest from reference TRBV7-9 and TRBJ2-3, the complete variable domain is DTGVSQNPRHKITKRGQNVTFRCDPISEHNRLYWYRQTLGQGPEFLTYFQNEAQLEKSRLLSDRFSAERPKGSFSTLEIQRTEQGDSAMYLCASSPILVGADTQYFGPGTRLTVL.

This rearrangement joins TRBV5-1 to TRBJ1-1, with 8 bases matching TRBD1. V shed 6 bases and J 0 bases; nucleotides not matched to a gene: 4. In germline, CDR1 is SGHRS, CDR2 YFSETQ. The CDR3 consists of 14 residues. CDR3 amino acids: CASTADRVNTEAFF. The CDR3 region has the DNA TGCGCCAGCACCGCGGACAGGGTGAACACTGAAGCTTTCTTT.

The CDR3 sequence: CASSMTGGQPQHF. The CDR3 bases are TGTGCCAGTAGTATGACAGGTGGTCAGCCCCAGCATTTT. The chain has TRBV19 and TRBJ1-5; D is possibly TRBD1 (6 bases). Germline V gene lookup returns CDR1 LNHDA and CDR2 SQIVND (reference sequence). This CDR3 contains 13 residues. V dropped 3 bases and J dropped 6 bases, with 9 bases sitting between them. The whole variable domain, remainder taken from reference TRBV19 and TRBJ1-5, is DGGITQSPKYLFRKEGQNVTLSCEQNLNHDAMYWYRQDPGQGLRLIYYSQIVNDFQKGDIAEGYSVSREKKESFPLTVTSAQKNPTAFYLCASSMTGGQPQHFGDGTRLSIL.

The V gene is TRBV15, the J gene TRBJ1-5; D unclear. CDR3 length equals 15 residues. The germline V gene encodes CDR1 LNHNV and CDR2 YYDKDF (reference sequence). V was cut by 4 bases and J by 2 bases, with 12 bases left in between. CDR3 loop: CATSTKVGGNQPQHF. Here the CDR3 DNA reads TGTGCCACCAGCACGAAGGTCGGGGGCAATCAGCCCCAGCATTTT. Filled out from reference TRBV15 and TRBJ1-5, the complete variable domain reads DAMVIQNPRYQVTQFGKPVTLSCSQTLNHNVMYWYQQKSSQAPKLLFHYYDKDFNNEADTPDNFQSRRPNTSFCFLDIRSPGLGDTAMYLCATSTKVGGNQPQHFGDGTRLSIL.

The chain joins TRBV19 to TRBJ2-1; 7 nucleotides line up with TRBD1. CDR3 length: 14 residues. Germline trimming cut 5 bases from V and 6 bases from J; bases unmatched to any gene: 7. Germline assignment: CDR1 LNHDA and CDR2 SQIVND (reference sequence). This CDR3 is CASSPRTGVNEQFF. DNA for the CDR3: TGTGCCAGTAGTCCGCGGACAGGCGTCAATGAGCAGTTCTTC. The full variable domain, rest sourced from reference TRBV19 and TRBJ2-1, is DGGITQSPKYLFRKEGQNVTLSCEQNLNHDAMYWYRQDPGQGLRLIYYSQIVNDFQKGDIAEGYSVSREKKESFPLTVTSAQKNPTAFYLCASSPRTGVNEQFFGPGTRLTVL.

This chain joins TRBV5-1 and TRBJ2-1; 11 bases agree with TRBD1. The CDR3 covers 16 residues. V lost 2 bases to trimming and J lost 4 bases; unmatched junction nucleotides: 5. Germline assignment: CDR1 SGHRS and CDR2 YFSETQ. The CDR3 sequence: CASSLSGTGGYNEQFF. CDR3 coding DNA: TGCGCCAGCAGCTTATCCGGGACAGGGGGATACAATGAGCAGTTCTTC.